This is a list of T cell receptor beta chains from one sample in a study of blood T cell repertoires in COVID-19. TCRdb's table, derived via immunoSEQ multiplex PCR, lists solely in-frame clones and lacks some. Of about 170,000 clones listed, around four fifths were seen once; the top ten hold 3.6%. Input material: PBMCs or T cells enriched from blood (not recorded which). These TCRs come from a woman in her forties or fifties in a cohort exposed to, infected with or recovered from COVID-19 (not recorded which). The CDR3 runs from the conserved cysteine through the conserved F or W. A D gene is named only where the DNA matches it firmly. Where a row states a size, it is once, few, many or the class of an expanded clone; other rows omit it.

j_gene,d_gene,v_gene,abundance,CDR3nt,CDR3aa
TRBJ2-1,NA,TRBV3-1/TRBV3-2,NA,TGTGCCAGCAGCCAACCACAGTCCGGGACTTCGGGAGCAATAGAGCAGTTCTTC,CASSQPQSGTSGAIEQFF
TRBJ1-1,NA,TRBV2,few,TGTGCCAGCACCTTCGAGGCGGGGGACACTGAAGCTTTCTTT,CASTFEAGDTEAFF
TRBJ1-5,NA,TRBV4-2,NA,TGTGCCAGCAGCCAAGACTACAGGGGCAATCAGCCCCAGCATTTT,CASSQDYRGNQPQHF
TRBJ2-3,NA,TRBV5-6,once,TGTGCCAGCAGCTTGAACAGCCAATATACCACAGATACGCAGTATTTT,CASSLNSQYTTDTQYF
TRBJ1-5,NA,TRBV4-3,few,TGCGCCAGCAGCCAAGAAGCGGGGCACAATCAGCCCCAGCATTTT,CASSQEAGHNQPQHF
TRBJ1-2,NA,TRBV3-1/TRBV3-2,NA,TGTGCCAGCAACTCCCCAAAATCCTATGGCTACACCTTC,CASNSPKSYGYTF
TRBJ2-4,NA,TRBV18,NA,TGTGCCAGCTCACCGGCACAGGATCGGGCCAAAAACATTCAGTACTTC,CASSPAQDRAKNIQYF
TRBJ1-3,TRBD1,TRBV4-2,many,TGTGCCAGCAGTAAGGACAGGGATCGTCCTGGAAACACCATATATTTT,CASSKDRDRPGNTIYF
TRBJ2-5,NA,TRBV7-6,NA,TGTGCCAGCAGCCCAAGCGAAGAGACCCAGTACTTC,CASSPSEETQYF
TRBJ1-5,TRBD1,TRBV15,NA,TGTGCCATCAGCAGGGGACAGGGGCAGGAGCCCCAGCATTTT,CAISRGQGQEPQHF
TRBJ2-3,NA,TRBV7-2,few,TGTGCCAGCAGTTTTCCCTCCCCCGATACGCAGTATTTT,CASSFPSPDTQYF
TRBJ1-6,NA,TRBV7-9,NA,TGTGCCAGCAGCTTTATCATCGGTTCACCCCTCCACTTT,CASSFIIGSPLHF
TRBJ2-7,NA,TRBV5-1,NA,TGCGCCAGCAGCCCATCGGGGAGGCCCTACGAGCAGTACTTC,CASSPSGRPYEQYF
TRBJ2-5,TRBD2,TRBV4-3,once,TGCGCCAGCAGCCAGGGGACTAGCGGGGGGGCCGGAGAGACCCAGTACTTC,CASSQGTSGGAGETQYF
TRBJ1-2,NA,TRBV5-1,NA,TGCGCCAGCAGCCCGGACAGTTCTGTCTATGGCTACACCTTC,CASSPDSSVYGYTF
TRBJ1-3,NA,TRBV11-2,NA,TGTGCCAGCAGCTTAAGGTCCAGGGATGACACCATATATTTT,CASSLRSRDDTIYF
TRBJ2-2,NA,TRBV24-1,NA,TGTGCCACCAGTGATCTGACTAGGCTCGGGGAGCTGTTTTTT,CATSDLTRLGELFF